This TCR beta chain comes out of a study of sequential checkpoint blockade in melanoma. Trimming took 7 bases from V and 3 from J, leaving 14 bases between them. Looked up from germline, CDR1 is LGHNT and CDR2 is FRNRAP. The CDR3 runs to 14 residues. Using immunoSEQ multiplex PCR, the repertoire was profiled, and TCRdb retains in-frame clones only, with some absent. This table holds about 2,900 clones, roughly 21% found once. Treatment here: randomized to nivolumab then ipilimumab (arm A) or the reverse (arm B). Patients had received no earlier DNA-damaging chemotherapy. As to this clone: The antigen remains unidentified.

Study observations and caveats: Pretreatment TIL clonality tracked with response in the nivolumab-first arm.

The origin of this receptor is a human donor with melanoma. The sequenced sample was tumor tissue (inferred from file names), obtained from a patient given nivolumab and ipilimumab in sequence. The chain carries TRBV12-5 and TRBJ2-3, with a tentative D call TRBD2 (7 bases). As DNA, the CDR3 is TGTGCTAGTGCCATACAGGGAGGGACAGATACGCAGTATTTT. Translation: CASAIQGGTDTQYF.